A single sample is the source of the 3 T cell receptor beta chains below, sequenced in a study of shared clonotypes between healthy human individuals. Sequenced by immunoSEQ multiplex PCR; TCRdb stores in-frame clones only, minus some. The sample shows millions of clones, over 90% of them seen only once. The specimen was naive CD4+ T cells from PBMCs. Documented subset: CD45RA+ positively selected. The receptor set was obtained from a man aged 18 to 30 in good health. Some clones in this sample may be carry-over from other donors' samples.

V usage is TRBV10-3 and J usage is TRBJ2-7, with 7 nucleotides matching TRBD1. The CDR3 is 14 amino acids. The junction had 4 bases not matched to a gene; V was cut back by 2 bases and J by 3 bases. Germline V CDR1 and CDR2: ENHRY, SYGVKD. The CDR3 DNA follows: TGTGCCATCAGTGAGCACCAGGGGGTCTACGAGCAGTACTTC. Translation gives CAISEHQGVYEQYF.

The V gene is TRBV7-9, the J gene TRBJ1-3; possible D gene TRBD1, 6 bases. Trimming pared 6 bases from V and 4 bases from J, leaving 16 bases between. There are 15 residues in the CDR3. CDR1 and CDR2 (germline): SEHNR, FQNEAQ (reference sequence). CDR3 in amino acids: CASRRPGDVGNTIYF. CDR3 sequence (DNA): TGTGCCAGCAGACGGCCAGGGGACGTCGGAAACACCATATATTTT.

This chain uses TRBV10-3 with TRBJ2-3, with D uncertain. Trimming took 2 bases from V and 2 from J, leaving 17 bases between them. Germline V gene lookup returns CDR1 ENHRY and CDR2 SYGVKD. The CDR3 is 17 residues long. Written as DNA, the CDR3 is TGTGCCATCAGTGAGACTGTTTCGGCGGCTTACACAGATACGCAGTATTTT. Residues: CAISETVSAAYTDTQYF.